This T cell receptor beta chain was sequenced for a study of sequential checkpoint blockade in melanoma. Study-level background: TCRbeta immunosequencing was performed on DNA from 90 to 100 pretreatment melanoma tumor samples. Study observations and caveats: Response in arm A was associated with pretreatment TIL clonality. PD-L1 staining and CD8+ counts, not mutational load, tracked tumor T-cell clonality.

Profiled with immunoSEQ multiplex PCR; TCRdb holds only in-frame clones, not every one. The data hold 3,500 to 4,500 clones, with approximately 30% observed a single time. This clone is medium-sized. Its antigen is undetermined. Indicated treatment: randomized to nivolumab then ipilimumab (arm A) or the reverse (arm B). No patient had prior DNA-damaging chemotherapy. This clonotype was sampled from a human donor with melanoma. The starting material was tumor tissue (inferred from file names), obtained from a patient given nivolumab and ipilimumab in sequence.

The CDR3 coding sequence is TGTGCCAGCAGTACAGGGCCGAACACTGAAGCTTTCTTT. Translating gives CASSTGPNTEAFF. This rearrangement joins TRBV9 to TRBJ1-1; maybe TRBD1 (6 bases). V was cut by 5 bases and J by 1 base, with 9 bases left in between. The CDR3 consists of 13 residues. Germline V lookup: CDR1 SGDLS, CDR2 YYNGEE.